The rows below give T cell receptor beta chains drawn from one sample of a study of T cell repertoires in cytomegalovirus infection. In TCRdb, the reads were re-called with MiXCR into one record per CDR3 protein. The sample contains 350,000 to 400,000 distinct CDR3 sequences, approximately 30% of which appear only once. No cognate antigen is known for these TCRs. The input for sequencing was cultured PBMCs, taken from culture after CMV antigen stimulation. These receptors came from a human donor in good health (CMV status not recorded). Some clones in this sample may be carry-over from other donors' samples. CDR3s include the opening cysteine and the closing phenylalanine or tryptophan. Fields, in order: J gene, D gene, clone size, V gene, CDR3 length, CDR3 DNA, CDR3 protein. A D gene is named only where the DNA matches it firmly. Only part of the rows carry a size: once, few, many, or a class if the clone is expanded.

>TRBJ1-1|TRBD1|few|TRBV12-3/TRBV12-4|15
TGTGCCAGCAGTTTAGTACAGGGGGCTCCCACTGAAGCTTTCTTT
CASSLVQGAPTEAFF
>TRBJ2-5|.|few|TRBV27|14
TGTGCCAGCAGACCCATTGAGGCAGAAGAGACCCAGTACTTC
CASRPIEAEETQYF
>TRBJ2-7|TRBD2|few|TRBV4-2|17
TGTGCCAGCAGCCCACGGGAACTAGCGGGGACAGCCTACGAGCAGTACTTC
CASSPRELAGTAYEQYF
>TRBJ2-6|.|.|TRBV19|15
TGTGCCAGTGGGCTAATAGGCTCTGGGGCCAACGTCCTGACTTTC
CASGLIGSGANVLTF
>TRBJ2-2|.|.|TRBV20-1|18
TGCAGTGCTAGAAAATTTCGGGACCGCGTCTCGAACACCGGGGAGCTGTTTTTT
CSARKFRDRVSNTGELFF
>TRBJ2-5|TRBD2|few|TRBV5-4|16
TGTGCCAGCAGCGTCCCGACTAGCGAGTACCAAGAGACCCAGTACTTC
CASSVPTSEYQETQYF
>TRBJ2-5|TRBD1|.|TRBV29-1|15
TGCAGCGTTGAACTCGGGACAGGGGGCAGGGAGACCCAGTACTTC
CSVELGTGGRETQYF
>TRBJ2-5|.|.|TRBV20-1|22
TGCAGTGCTAGACACGCAGGGTTTGAGGCGGGATTGGTTTCGGTGTCGCAAGAGACCCAGTACTTC
CSARHAGFEAGLVSVSQETQYF
>TRBJ2-1|.|.|TRBV28|11
TGTGCCAGCAGTCGTGTGGATGAGCAGTTCTTC
CASSRVDEQFF
>TRBJ1-2|TRBD1|few|TRBV7-9|15
TGTGCCAGCCGGATTAGTGGGACAGGCGACTATGGCTACACCTTC
CASRISGTGDYGYTF
>TRBJ2-1|.|.|TRBV6-2/TRBV6-3|13
TGTGCCAGCAGTTACTCGAGATCCGTCGAGCAGTTCTTC
CASSYSRSVEQFF
>TRBJ2-2|.|.|TRBV20-1|12
TGCAGTGCTAGAGCCGACACCGGGGAGCTGTTTTTT
CSARADTGELFF
>TRBJ2-2|TRBD1|once|TRBV5-1|15
TGCGCCAGCAGTAAACTACAGGGGTACACCGGGGAGCTGTTTTTT
CASSKLQGYTGELFF
>TRBJ1-1|.|.|TRBV6-6|15
TGTGCCAGCAGCCCTGCCTGGCGGGGAAACACTGAAGCTTTCTTT
CASSPAWRGNTEAFF